These 31 T cell receptor beta chains were all obtained from the same sample, sequenced in a study of graft-versus-host responses after intestinal transplantation. The antigens of these receptors remain unknown. TCRdb keeps only in-frame clones here, not all; method: immunoSEQ multiplex PCR. The sample shows approximately 75,000 clones, about 94% of them seen only once. The source was unstimulated CD8+ T cells sorted from spleen or lymph node cells, collected before intestinal transplant. All receptors derive from a human donor who received an intestinal transplant.

The rearrangement uses TRBV4-1 and TRBJ2-3; D might be TRBD2 (5 bases). This CDR3 is 16 amino acids long. V was clipped by 0 bases and J by 2 bases, with 12 bases between them. Germline CDR1 MGHRA, CDR2 YSYEKL. CDR3 sequence reads: CASSQDPADVTDTQYF. CDR3 sequence (DNA): TGCGCCAGCAGCCAAGATCCAGCGGACGTCACAGATACGCAGTATTTT.

The genes are TRBV5-1 and TRBJ2-7; the D gene could be TRBD1 or TRBD2 (5 bases each). Trimming removed 4 bases at V and 3 bases at J, with 20 bases between. The CDR3 runs 16 residues. Germline CDR1 is SGHRS and CDR2 is YFSETQ. The CDR3 loop is CASSPGSGRYFYEQYF. CDR3 bases: TGCGCCAGCAGCCCCGGGTCGGGGCGGTACTTCTACGAGCAGTACTTC.

V is TRBV6-5 and J is TRBJ1-2; 9 bases match TRBD1. V dropped 6 bases and J dropped 6; count of bases not matched to a gene: 8. The V gene's germline CDR1 is MNHEY and CDR2 SVGAGI. CDR3 length equals 14 residues. The CDR3: CASSHTGGADGYTF. The CDR3 DNA reads as TGTGCCAGCAGCCACACAGGGGGCGCCGATGGCTACACCTTC.

The count of this clone is one. The CDR3 nucleotides read TGTGCCAGCAGGCCGACAGGAATCCATGAGACCCAGTACTTC. Translated, it gives CASRPTGIHETQYF. The rearrangement uses TRBV11-2 and TRBJ2-5; D is perhaps TRBD1 (6 bases). The germline V gene encodes CDR1 SGHAT and CDR2 FQNNGV. The CDR3 is 14 residues long. V dropped 6 bases and J dropped 5 bases, with 16 bases sitting between them.

The rearrangement uses TRBV29-1 and TRBJ2-7, with 9 bases that match TRBD2. The CDR3 is 15 residues long. CDR1 is SQVTM and CDR2 is ANQGSEA in the germline V gene. Trimming took 0 bases from V and 0 from J; bases not matched to a gene: 3. The CDR3 sequence is CSVEDSGSPSYEQYF. In nucleotides, the CDR3 is TGCAGCGTTGAAGATAGCGGGAGCCCCTCCTACGAGCAGTACTTC.

V is TRBV27 and J is TRBJ1-5; D is unresolved. V lost 6 bases, J lost 6 bases, and 3 bases lay in between. The CDR3 length is 10 residues. CDR1 and CDR2 from the germline V gene are MNHEY and SMNVEV (reference sequence). Written as DNA, the CDR3 is TGTGCCAGCAGCTCTCAGCCCCAGCATTTT. Translated, it gives CASSSQPQHF.

This chain joins TRBV29-1 and TRBJ2-7; the match to TRBD1 covers 7 bases. The CDR3 spans 13 residues. Germline V gene sequence: CDR1 SQVTM, CDR2 ANQGSEA. The V gene end was trimmed by 0 bases and the J gene end by 6 bases; junction bases not matched to a gene: 5. The chain's CDR3 is CSVEDHRGIEQYF. In DNA, the CDR3 is TGCAGCGTTGAAGATCACAGGGGAATCGAGCAGTACTTC.

This chain connects TRBV11-2 to TRBJ2-5; maybe TRBD1 (6 bases). The CDR3 has 14 amino acids. Trimming stripped 3 bases from V and 5 bases from J, with 13 bases between. In germline, CDR1 is SGHAT, CDR2 FQNNGV. The CDR3 region is CASSFTGSSETQYF. The CDR3, as DNA: TGTGCCAGCAGCTTCACAGGGTCGTCTGAGACCCAGTACTTC.

The rearrangement uses TRBV11-2 and TRBJ2-1; 8 bases are a match to TRBD2. V shed 4 bases, J shed 6 bases, and the junction held 5 bases outside the gene matches. Germline loops: CDR1 SGHAT, CDR2 FQNNGV. The CDR3 has 14 residues. The CDR3 sequence is CASSSWAGGNEQFF. In nucleotides, the CDR3 is TGTGCCAGCAGCTCCTGGGCGGGAGGCAATGAGCAGTTCTTC.

This rearrangement joins TRBV15 to TRBJ2-1; the D is unclear. The CDR3 is made up of 14 amino acids. V was shortened by 4 bases and J by 0 bases, with 7 bases between the two germline ends. Germline CDR1 is LNHNV and CDR2 is YYDKDF (reference sequence). CDR3 region: CATSMVNSYNEQFF. CDR3 bases: TGTGCCACCAGCATGGTGAACTCCTACAATGAGCAGTTCTTC.

The gene calls are TRBV4-1 and TRBJ2-7, with 9 positions matching TRBD1. Germline CDR1 is MGHRA and CDR2 is YSYEKL. V was clipped by 0 bases and J by 3 bases; unmatched bases: 9. CDR3 length: 17 amino acids. DNA of the CDR3: TGCGCCAGCAGCCAAGAAACGGGACAGGGCAGTGTCTACGAGCAGTACTTC. Its translation: CASSQETGQGSVYEQYF.

The chain uses TRBV7-6 and TRBJ2-7, with D possibly being TRBD1 (6 bases). The CDR3 sequence is 13 residues long. CDR1 and CDR2 from the germline V gene are SGHVS and FNYEAQ. V was trimmed by 5 bases and J by 6 bases, leaving 14 bases between them. The CDR3, as DNA: TGTGCCAGCAGCCCTGGACAGCCCATCGAGCAGTACTTC. Protein product: CASSPGQPIEQYF.

The chain employs TRBV5-1 and TRBJ1-5; 8 bases map to TRBD1. The CDR3 is 15 residues long. The J segment lost 5 bases and the V segment lost 0 bases, leaving 4 bases of the junction unmatched. In germline, CDR1 is SGHRS, CDR2 YFSETQ. CDR3: CASSLGQGADQPQHF. CDR3 DNA: TGCGCCAGCAGCTTGGGGCAGGGGGCGGATCAGCCCCAGCATTTT.

The chain couples TRBV5-1 to TRBJ2-7; 8 bases align to TRBD1. Unmatched junction bases numbered 7, after V lost 7 bases and J lost 1 base. Germline lookup yields CDR1 SGHRS and CDR2 YFSETQ. The CDR3 totals 14 residues. In DNA, the CDR3 is TGCGCCAGCCACGGACAGGGACCTTCCTACGAGCAGTACTTC. Translating gives CASHGQGPSYEQYF.

J is TRBJ2-7 and V is TRBV2; the match to TRBD1 covers 12 bases. The CDR3 consists of 15 residues. Germline V gene data show CDR1 as SNHLY and CDR2 as FYNNEI. V dropped 3 bases and J dropped 6; count of bases not matched to a gene: 6. CDR3 sequence (DNA): TGTGCCAGCAGTGAGGGACAGGGGGCGTTCGGCGAGCAGTACTTC. This translates into CASSEGQGAFGEQYF.

The J gene is TRBJ2-7, the V gene TRBV27; D unresolved. The CDR3 runs to 13 residues. From germline, CDR1 is MNHEY and CDR2 SMNVEV (reference sequence). Trimming took off 2 bases at V and 4 bases at J, with 9 bases between the two ends. CDR3 nucleotides: TGTGCCAGCAGTTTAACCTTTAATTACGAGCAGTACTTC. Translated: CASSLTFNYEQYF.

V is TRBV6-4 and J is TRBJ1-1, with unresolved D. The CDR3 length is 13 residues. V was shortened by 2 bases and J by 2 bases, with 6 bases between the two germline ends. Germline V gene data show CDR1 as MRHNA and CDR2 as SNTAGT. The CDR3 is CASSDQLNTEAFF. The CDR3 nucleotides are TGTGCCAGCAGTGACCAACTCAACACTGAAGCTTTCTTT.

This chain connects TRBV10-3 to TRBJ2-7, with TRBD1 matching over 9 bases. Germline CDR1 ENHRY, CDR2 SYGVKD. This CDR3 is built from 23 residues. Trimming at V came to 2 bases and at J to 3 bases, leaving 29 bases not matched to a gene. CDR3 sequence (DNA): TGTGCCATCAGTGAGAGTCCCCTTCTAACAGCCCGGGCAGGGACAGGGAAATTCTACGAGCAGTACTTC. As protein: CAISESPLLTARAGTGKFYEQYF.

The CDR3: CASSRLWTSGIYEQYF. In DNA, the CDR3 is TGTGCCAGCTCACGTCTTTGGACTAGCGGGATTTACGAGCAGTACTTC. The chain has TRBV18 and TRBJ2-7; 12 bases align to TRBD2. Germline lookup yields CDR1 KGHSH and CDR2 LQKENI. The CDR3 is 16 residues long. Losses at the gene ends were 4 bases for V and 4 bases for J; bases not matched to a gene: 8.

CDR3 amino acids: CASSYGERVNYGYTF. Here the CDR3 DNA reads TGTGCCAGCAGTTATGGGGAGAGGGTTAACTATGGCTACACCTTC. This chain joins TRBV6-6 and TRBJ1-2; D unresolved. CDR1 and CDR2 from the germline V gene are MNHNY and SVGAGI (reference sequence). The CDR3 spans 15 residues. V lost 3 bases, J lost 1 base, and 12 bases lay in between.

V gene TRBV5-6 combines with J gene TRBJ1-2, with D perhaps TRBD1 (6 bases). Deletions cut 1 base from V and 0 bases from J, with 10 bases between. The V gene's germline CDR1 is SGHDT and CDR2 YYEEEE. This CDR3 is 15 amino acids long. CDR3 region: CASSLCWDTNYGYTF. The CDR3 region has the DNA TGTGCCAGCAGCTTGTGTTGGGACACTAACTATGGCTACACCTTC.

V and J are TRBV7-8 and TRBJ2-7, with 8 bases identical to TRBD1. Germline V gene sequence: CDR1 SGHVS, CDR2 FQNEAQ. V gave up 4 bases and J gave up 4 bases; unmatched junction bases: 6. The length of the CDR3 is 14 residues. CDR3 residues: CASSSDRGGYEQYF. The CDR3 DNA reads TGTGCCAGCAGCTCCGACAGGGGTGGGTACGAGCAGTACTTC.

This chain connects TRBV27 to TRBJ2-7; D uncertain. CDR1 MNHEY and CDR2 SMNVEV come from the germline V gene (reference sequence). This CDR3 is built from 19 residues. The V end was cut by 5 bases, the J end by 2 bases, with 28 bases between. Here the CDR3 DNA reads TGTGCCAGCAGTCCCCCCCGACGAAAAGGTCGCCGACCACCCTACGAGCAGTACTTC. Its translation is CASSPPRRKGRRPPYEQYF.

This sequence joins TRBV7-3 and TRBJ2-1; 11 nucleotides match TRBD1. Germline CDR1 reads SGHTA; CDR2 reads FQGTGA. The CDR3 spans 18 residues. Losses at the gene ends were 5 bases for V and 0 bases for J; bases not matched to a gene: 9. CDR3 sequence (DNA): TGTGCCAGCAGCCAAGGGACAGGGGGACTCCTCTCCTACAATGAGCAGTTCTTC. This translates into CASSQGTGGLLSYNEQFF.

Here the CDR3 DNA reads TGTGCCAGCAGTGACCAACAGGGTGACGGGTTTGGCTACACCTTC. Protein sequence: CASSDQQGDGFGYTF. V gene TRBV6-1 combines with J gene TRBJ1-2; a possible D gene is TRBD1 (6 bases). This CDR3 has 15 amino acids. With 3 bases removed from V and 7 bases from J, the gap between germline ends came to 18 bases. In germline, CDR1 is MNHNS, CDR2 SASEGT.

This chain joins TRBV10-3 and TRBJ1-1; D is unresolved. CDR1 is ENHRY, CDR2 SYGVKD, per germline. CDR3 length: 11 residues. V was cut by 6 bases and J by 5 bases, with 7 bases left in between. CDR3 sequence: CAIRSRTEAFF. The CDR3, as DNA: TGTGCCATCAGGTCAAGGACTGAAGCTTTCTTT.

This clone was seen once. The chain has TRBV2 and TRBJ2-2; 8 positions match TRBD2. The CDR3 consists of 15 residues. Germline CDR1 SNHLY, CDR2 FYNNEI. Trimming cost V 8 bases and J 3 bases; bases outside gene matches: 8. This chain's CDR3 is CASYFSGKDTGELFF. For the CDR3, the DNA is TGTGCCAGCTACTTTAGCGGGAAGGACACCGGGGAGCTGTTTTTT.

The chain joins TRBV27 to TRBJ2-2; D is unclear. Trimming removed 4 bases at V and 3 bases at J, with 3 bases between. Germline loops: CDR1 MNHEY, CDR2 SMNVEV (reference sequence). This CDR3 is built from 12 residues. CDR3 DNA sequence: TGTGCCAGCAGTTCGGACACCGGGGAGCTGTTTTTT. Its protein is CASSSDTGELFF.

The genes are TRBV5-8 and TRBJ2-3; 8 bases align to TRBD1. Trimming took 3 bases from V and 5 from J; bases not matched to a gene: 8. Germline V CDR1 and CDR2: SGHTS, YDEGEE. CDR3 length: 15 amino acids. CDR3 amino acids: CASSWSDRELDTQYF. For the CDR3, the DNA is TGTGCCAGCAGCTGGTCGGACAGGGAGTTAGATACGCAGTATTTT.

The chain uses TRBV5-1 and TRBJ1-5; D not certain. The V end lost 0 bases, the J end lost 2 bases, and 3 bases lay between the germline ends. CDR3 length: 13 residues. Germline CDR1 SGHRS, CDR2 YFSETQ. The CDR3 is CASSLAGNQPQHF. The CDR3 DNA follows: TGCGCCAGCAGCTTGGCCGGCAATCAGCCCCAGCATTTT.

The chain has TRBV27 and TRBJ2-7; possible D gene TRBD1, 6 bases. Germline V gene data show CDR1 as MNHEY and CDR2 as SMNVEV (reference sequence). The CDR3 extends over 17 amino acids. Trimming stripped 5 bases from V and 1 base from J, with 21 bases between. Written as DNA, the CDR3 is TGTGCCAGCAGTCCGACAATCGGACAGTTACCTTCCTACGAGCAGTACTTC. Its protein is CASSPTIGQLPSYEQYF.